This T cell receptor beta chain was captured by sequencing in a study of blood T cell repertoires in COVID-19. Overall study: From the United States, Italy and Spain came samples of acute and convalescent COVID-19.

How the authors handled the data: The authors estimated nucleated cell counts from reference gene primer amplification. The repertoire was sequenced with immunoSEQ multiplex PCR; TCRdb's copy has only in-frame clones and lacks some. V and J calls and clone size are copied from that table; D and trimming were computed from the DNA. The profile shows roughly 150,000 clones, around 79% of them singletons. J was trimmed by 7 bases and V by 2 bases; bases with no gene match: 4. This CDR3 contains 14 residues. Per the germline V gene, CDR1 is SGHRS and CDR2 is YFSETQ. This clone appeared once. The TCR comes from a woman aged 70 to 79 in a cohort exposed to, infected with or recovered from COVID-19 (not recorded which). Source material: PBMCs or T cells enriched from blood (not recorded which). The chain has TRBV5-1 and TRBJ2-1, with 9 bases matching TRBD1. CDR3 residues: CASSFRQGVNEQFF. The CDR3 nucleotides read TGCGCCAGCAGCTTTCGACAGGGGGTGAATGAGCAGTTCTTC.